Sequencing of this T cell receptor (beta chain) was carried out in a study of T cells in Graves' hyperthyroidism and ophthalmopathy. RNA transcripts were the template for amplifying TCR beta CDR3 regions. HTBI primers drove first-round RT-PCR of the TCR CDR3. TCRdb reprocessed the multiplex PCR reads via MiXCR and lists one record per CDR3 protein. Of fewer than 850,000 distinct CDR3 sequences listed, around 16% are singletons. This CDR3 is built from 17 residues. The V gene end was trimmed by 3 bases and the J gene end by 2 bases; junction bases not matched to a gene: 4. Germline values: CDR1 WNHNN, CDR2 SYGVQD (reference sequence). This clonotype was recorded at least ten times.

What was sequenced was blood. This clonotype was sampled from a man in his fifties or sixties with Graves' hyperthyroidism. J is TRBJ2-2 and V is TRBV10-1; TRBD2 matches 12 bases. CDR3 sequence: CASSDLAGGPNTGELFF. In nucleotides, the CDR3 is TGCGCCAGCAGTGATCTAGCGGGAGGGCCAAACACCGGGGAGCTGTTTTTT.